One and the same sample provided the 28 T cell receptor beta chains below, sequenced in a study of blood T cell repertoires in COVID-19. Some clones are missing from TCRdb's copy, which holds only in-frame ones; the method was immunoSEQ multiplex PCR. This table has 250,000 to 300,000 clones, over 85% appearing once. Sequenced sample: PBMCs or T cells enriched from blood (not recorded which). The source is a woman between 50 and 59 years old who had been exposed to COVID-19.

The genes are TRBV28 and TRBJ1-2; the match to TRBD1 covers 9 bases. The CDR3 sequence is 15 residues long. V was pared by 7 bases and J by 4 bases, with 10 bases of the junction left unmatched. Germline V gene sequence: CDR1 MDHEN, CDR2 SYDVKM. CDR3 bases: TGTGCCAGCAACCTCACCCCGGGACAGGGCTATGGCTACACCTTC. It yields the protein CASNLTPGQGYGYTF.

The chain carries TRBV23-1 and TRBJ1-5; D ambiguous. TRBV23-1 is given ORF status, its function remaining uncertain. This CDR3 has 14 amino acids. Trimming stripped 2 bases from V and 6 bases from J, with 11 bases between. The CDR3 DNA follows: TGCGCCAGCAGTCAAGGGGAAGGAGGTCAGCCCCAGCATTTT. This encodes CASSQGEGGQPQHF.

V gene TRBV10-3 combines with J gene TRBJ1-6; D possibly corresponds to TRBD1 (6 bases). The CDR3 is made up of 14 amino acids. V was pared by 6 bases and J by 6 bases, with 12 bases between. Germline assignment: CDR1 ENHRY and CDR2 SYGVKD. The CDR3: CAISPGQVNSPLHF. DNA for the CDR3: TGTGCCATCAGCCCGGGACAAGTTAATTCACCCCTCCACTTT.

V usage is TRBV5-1 and J usage is TRBJ2-3, with TRBD1 identical over 8 bases. V shed 2 bases, J shed 0 bases, and the junction held 5 bases outside the gene matches. The germline V gene encodes CDR1 SGHRS and CDR2 YFSETQ. The CDR3 is made up of 16 amino acids. The chain's CDR3 is CASSLTGGYSTDTQYF. CDR3 sequence (DNA): TGCGCCAGCAGCTTAACAGGGGGTTATAGCACAGATACGCAGTATTTT.

On this clone: Distinct nucleotide sequences in the sample also encode this CDR3. This sequence joins TRBV30 and TRBJ1-1; TRBD1 matches 8 bases. V was clipped by 3 bases and J by 5 bases; unmatched bases: 8. Germline-derived CDR1 and CDR2 are GTSNPN and SVGIG (reference sequence). The CDR3 is 14 residues long. CDR3 loop: CAWRGQGAGTEAFF. The CDR3 nucleotides are TGTGCCTGGAGGGGCCAGGGGGCAGGGACTGAAGCTTTCTTT.

This clone was recorded only once. The chain carries TRBV4-2 and TRBJ1-2, with D unresolved. The ends were cut back, 0 bases at V and 8 bases at J, with 13 bases in the middle. The CDR3 runs 14 residues. CDR1 is LGHNA and CDR2 is YNFKEQ in the germline V gene. CDR3 coding DNA: TGTGCCAGCAGCCAAGATTTCCGGGTTGACGGCTACACCTTC. Protein: CASSQDFRVDGYTF.

V usage is TRBV25-1 and J usage is TRBJ1-5; no firm D call. Deletions cut 0 bases from V and 10 bases from J, with 16 bases between. Per the germline V gene, CDR1 is MGHDK and CDR2 is SYGVNS. CDR3 length equals 15 residues. The CDR3 loop reads CASSEYEGAISPQHF. Written as DNA, the CDR3 is TGTGCCAGCAGTGAATACGAGGGAGCCATCTCACCCCAGCATTTT.

The chain combines TRBV28 with TRBJ2-7, with 9 bases fitting TRBD1. The CDR3 loop spans 16 amino acids. The junction had 12 bases not matched to a gene; V was cut back by 2 bases and J by 7 bases. The germline V gene has CDR1 MDHEN and CDR2 SYDVKM. The CDR3 sequence: CASSLTGGTFSREQYF. The CDR3 DNA sequence: TGTGCCAGCAGTTTAACAGGGGGCACTTTCTCAAGGGAGCAGTACTTC.

The V call is TRBV28, the J call TRBJ1-2; D is possibly TRBD1 (6 bases). V was shortened by 6 bases and J by 8 bases, with 10 bases between the two germline ends. CDR1 is MDHEN, CDR2 SYDVKM, per germline. There are 11 residues in the CDR3. The CDR3: CASSLGQGYTF. The CDR3 DNA reads TGTGCCAGCAGCCTGGGACAAGGCTACACCTTC.

CDR3 protein: CATSTTGQDSPLHF. The DNA of the CDR3 is TGTGCCACCAGCACAACCGGACAGGATTCACCCCTCCACTTT. The chain carries TRBV15 and TRBJ1-6, with 7 bases matching TRBD1. Trimming removed 4 bases from V and 8 bases from J; junction bases left unmatched: 5. Germline-derived CDR1 and CDR2 are LNHNV and YYDKDF (reference sequence). The length of the CDR3 is 14 residues.

The chain couples TRBV5-6 to TRBJ1-6, with D maybe TRBD1 (5 bases). CDR3 length: 18 amino acids. Per the germline V gene, CDR1 is SGHDT and CDR2 is YYEEEE. V lost 3 bases, J lost 0 bases, and 16 bases lay in between. CDR3: CASSSGQTSSSYNSPLHF. The CDR3 nucleotides read TGTGCCAGCAGCTCTGGACAAACCTCGAGCTCCTATAATTCACCCCTCCACTTT.

This clone has just one count. This chain links TRBV2 with TRBJ2-7; 10 bases are shared with TRBD1. The CDR3 has 12 residues. Unmatched junction bases numbered 6, after V lost 4 bases and J lost 12 bases. Germline CDR1 is SNHLY and CDR2 is FYNNEI. DNA for the CDR3: TGTGCCAGCAGTGTGACAGGGGGCCGGGGGTACTTC. This translates into CASSVTGGRGYF.

The rearrangement links TRBV5-1 to TRBJ2-2; 8 nucleotides match TRBD1. The CDR3 runs 14 residues. V shed 3 bases and J 5 bases; nucleotides not matched to a gene: 3. Germline CDR1 and CDR2: SGHRS and YFSETQ. CDR3 nucleotides: TGCGCCAGCAGCTCGGACAGGGCGACCGGGGAGCTGTTTTTT. Translation: CASSSDRATGELFF.

The chain couples TRBV19 to TRBJ2-7, with a tentative D call TRBD2 (5 bases). Germline CDR1 reads LNHDA; CDR2 reads SQIVND (reference sequence). The CDR3 runs 14 residues. Deletions cut 2 bases from V and 0 bases from J, with 8 bases between. CDR3 region: CASSISGSSYEQYF. In nucleotides, the CDR3 is TGTGCCAGTAGTATATCGGGGAGCTCCTACGAGCAGTACTTC.

J is TRBJ1-1 and V is TRBV25-1; TRBD1 is a possible D gene (6 bases). V lost 4 bases to trimming and J lost 1 base, with 16 bases between them. The CDR3 is made up of 16 amino acids. Germline loops: CDR1 MGHDK, CDR2 SYGVNS. DNA for the CDR3: TGTGCCAGCAGTGGGGTGGCAGGGGACACGAACACTGAAGCTTTCTTT. Translation gives CASSGVAGDTNTEAFF.

The chain couples TRBV28 to TRBJ2-7; 11 nucleotides agree with TRBD1. V was pared by 6 bases and J by 7 bases, with 8 bases of the junction left unmatched. The CDR3 length is 14 residues. Germline V gene lookup returns CDR1 MDHEN and CDR2 SYDVKM. The CDR3 DNA is TGTGCCAGCAGCACTCCGGGACAGGGGGATGAGCAGTACTTC. It yields the protein CASSTPGQGDEQYF.

The rearrangement uses TRBV6-1 and TRBJ1-4; TRBD1 agrees at 8 bases. Germline V gene sequence: CDR1 MNHNS, CDR2 SASEGT. Losses at the gene ends were 3 bases for V and 8 bases for J; bases not matched to a gene: 8. The CDR3 covers 15 residues. CDR3 amino acids: CASSENRGKTEKLFF. Written as DNA, the CDR3 is TGTGCCAGCAGTGAGAACAGGGGGAAGACGGAAAAACTGTTTTTT.

This clone was found a few times. The rearrangement joins TRBV10-3 to TRBJ2-7; D might be TRBD1 (5 bases). Trimming removed 6 bases from V and 6 bases from J, with 15 bases in between. The CDR3 length is 13 residues. CDR1 ENHRY and CDR2 SYGVKD come from the germline V gene. CDR3 in DNA: TGTGCCATCAGCCCTACGTCCCAGGGCGAGCAGTACTTC. The encoded protein is CAISPTSQGEQYF.

The chain joins TRBV28 to TRBJ2-1, with 9 positions matching TRBD1. J lost 4 bases, V lost 5 bases, and 6 bases had no gene match. The germline V gene encodes CDR1 MDHEN and CDR2 SYDVKM. The CDR3 sequence is 15 residues long. The CDR3 reads CASSVDRGQYNEQFF. In nucleotides, the CDR3 is TGTGCCAGCAGTGTGGACAGGGGTCAATACAATGAGCAGTTCTTC.

The chain is built from TRBV7-2 and TRBJ2-7; 10 bases are a match to TRBD2. Looked up from germline, CDR1 is SGHTA and CDR2 is FQGNSA. The length of the CDR3 is 17 residues. V lost 0 bases and J lost 3; bases outside the gene matches: 8. The CDR3 sequence is CASSLAPSGGTDYEQYF. The CDR3 DNA follows: TGTGCCAGCAGCTTAGCGCCTAGCGGGGGAACCGACTACGAGCAGTACTTC.

As regards this clone: One junction end does not reproduce the germline sequence, and a read error may be involved. This chain connects TRBV5-4 to TRBJ2-3; perhaps TRBD2 as D (7 bases). This CDR3 has 16 residues. CDR1 and CDR2 (germline): SGHNT, YYREEE (reference sequence). CDR3 nucleotide sequence: TGTGCCAACAGCCGATCGACGGGGGGCGGCGAAGATACGCAGTATTTT. Its protein is CANSRSTGGGEDTQYF.

In DNA form, the CDR3 reads TGTGCCAGCAGCGTGAATTCTAGGGGGTCCAATCAGCCCCAGCATTTT. This encodes CASSVNSRGSNQPQHF. The chain couples TRBV7-2 to TRBJ1-5; a weak D match, TRBD1 (6 bases). CDR3 length: 16 amino acids. Germline V gene lookup returns CDR1 SGHTA and CDR2 FQGNSA. V lost 5 bases and J lost 3, with 17 bases in between.

For the CDR3, the DNA is TGTGCCATCAGTCCATTCAGTGGACAGGGAGGCACTGAAGCTTTCTTT. Translating gives CAISPFSGQGGTEAFF. The chain carries TRBV10-3 and TRBJ1-1; the match to TRBD1 covers 8 bases. The CDR3 has 16 amino acids. V lost 5 bases to trimming and J lost 4 bases; unmatched junction nucleotides: 12. Germline V gene data show CDR1 as ENHRY and CDR2 as SYGVKD.

As for this clone: At the DNA level, this CDR3 is encoded by other sequences in the same sample as well. This chain joins TRBV5-4 and TRBJ2-1; 10 bases align to TRBD2. CDR3 length equals 15 residues. Germline-derived CDR1 and CDR2 are SGHNT and YYREEE (reference sequence). Trimming took 0 bases from V and 7 from J; bases not matched to a gene: 4. This CDR3 reads CASSLGLAGANEQFF. CDR3 in DNA: TGTGCCAGCAGCTTGGGGCTAGCGGGGGCTAATGAGCAGTTCTTC.

This clone was seen a few times. The chain combines TRBV27 with TRBJ2-7; D perhaps matches TRBD1 (5 bases). The CDR3 spans 15 residues. V dropped 6 bases and J dropped 2 bases, with 17 bases sitting between them. Germline V gene data show CDR1 as MNHEY and CDR2 as SMNVEV (reference sequence). CDR3 in DNA: TGTGCCAGCAGGCCGGCCGACAGAATAACCTACGAGCAGTACTTC. Its translation is CASRPADRITYEQYF.

This clone was counted once. The V gene is TRBV5-1, the J gene TRBJ2-6; D perhaps matches TRBD2 (5 bases). The length of the CDR3 is 17 residues. The V gene lost 0 bases and the J gene lost 1 base, with 11 bases spanning the gap. From germline, CDR1 is SGHRS and CDR2 YFSETQ. The DNA of the CDR3 is TGCGCCAGCAGCTTGGGCTACGGGGAATCTGGGGCCAACGTCCTGACTTTC. It specifies CASSLGYGESGANVLTF.

The rearrangement links TRBV12-3 or TRBV12-4 to TRBJ2-1; possible D gene TRBD1, 6 bases. The V end was cut by 2 bases, the J end by 6 bases, with 8 bases between. The CDR3 loop spans 13 amino acids. CDR3 protein: CASSLWGLNEQFF. CDR3 nucleotides: TGTGCCAGCAGTTTATGGGGGCTCAATGAGCAGTTCTTC.

The CDR3 loop reads CASSPRTGVREQYF. CDR3 coding DNA: TGTGCCAGCAGTCCGAGGACAGGGGTACGCGAGCAGTACTTC. The V call is TRBV27, the J call TRBJ2-7; 9 nucleotides agree with TRBD1. CDR3 length: 14 residues. J lost 6 bases, V lost 5 bases, and 8 bases had no gene match. The germline CDR1 and CDR2 sequences are MNHEY and SMNVEV (reference sequence).